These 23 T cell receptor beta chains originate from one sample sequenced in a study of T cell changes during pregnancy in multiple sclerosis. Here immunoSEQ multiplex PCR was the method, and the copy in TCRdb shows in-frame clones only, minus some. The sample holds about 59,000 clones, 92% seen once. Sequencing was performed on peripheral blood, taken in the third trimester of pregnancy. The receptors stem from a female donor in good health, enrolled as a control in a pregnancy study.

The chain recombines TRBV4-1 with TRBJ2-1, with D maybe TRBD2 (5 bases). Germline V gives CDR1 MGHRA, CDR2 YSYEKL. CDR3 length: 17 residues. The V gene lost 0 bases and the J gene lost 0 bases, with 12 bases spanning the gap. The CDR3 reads CASSQDRAASSYNEQFF. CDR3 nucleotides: TGCGCCAGCAGCCAAGACCGAGCGGCCAGCTCCTACAATGAGCAGTTCTTC.

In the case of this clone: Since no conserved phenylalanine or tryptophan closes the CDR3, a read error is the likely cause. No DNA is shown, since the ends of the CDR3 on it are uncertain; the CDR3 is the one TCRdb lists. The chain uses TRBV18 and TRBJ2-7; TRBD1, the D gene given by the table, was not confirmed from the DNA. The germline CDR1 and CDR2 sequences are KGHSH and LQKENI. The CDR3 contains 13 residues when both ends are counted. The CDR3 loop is CASSFRERDILEL.

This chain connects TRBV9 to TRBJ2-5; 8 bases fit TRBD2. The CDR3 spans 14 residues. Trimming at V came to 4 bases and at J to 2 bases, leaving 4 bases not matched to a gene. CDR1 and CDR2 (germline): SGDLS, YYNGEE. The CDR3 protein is CASSRGGAQETQYF. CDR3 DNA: TGTGCCAGCAGCCGGGGGGGGGCACAAGAGACCCAGTACTTC.

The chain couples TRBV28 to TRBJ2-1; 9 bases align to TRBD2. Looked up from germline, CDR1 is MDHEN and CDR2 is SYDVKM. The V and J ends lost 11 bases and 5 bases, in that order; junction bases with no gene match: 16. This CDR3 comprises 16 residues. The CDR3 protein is CAAKRSGRLDHNEQFF. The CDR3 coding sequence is TGTGCCGCGAAGCGGAGCGGGAGGCTGGACCACAATGAGCAGTTCTTC.

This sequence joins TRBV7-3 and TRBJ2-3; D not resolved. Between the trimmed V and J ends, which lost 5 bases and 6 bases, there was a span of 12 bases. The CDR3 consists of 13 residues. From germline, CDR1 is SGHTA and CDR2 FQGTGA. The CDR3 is CASSPRERDTQYF. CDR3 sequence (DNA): TGTGCCAGCAGCCCCAGAGAGAGGGATACGCAGTATTTT.

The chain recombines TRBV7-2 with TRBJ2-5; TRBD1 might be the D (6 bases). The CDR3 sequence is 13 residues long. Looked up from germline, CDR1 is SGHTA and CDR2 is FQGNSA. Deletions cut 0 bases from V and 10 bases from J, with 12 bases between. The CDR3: CASSLATAGDQYF. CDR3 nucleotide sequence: TGTGCCAGCAGCTTAGCCACGGCAGGGGACCAGTACTTC.

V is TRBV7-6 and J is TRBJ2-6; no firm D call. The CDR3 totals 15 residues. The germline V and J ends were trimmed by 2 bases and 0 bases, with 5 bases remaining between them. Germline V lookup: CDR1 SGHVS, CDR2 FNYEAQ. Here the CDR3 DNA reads TGTGCCAGCAGCTTAACGGGCTCTGGGGCCAACGTCCTGACTTTC. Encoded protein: CASSLTGSGANVLTF.

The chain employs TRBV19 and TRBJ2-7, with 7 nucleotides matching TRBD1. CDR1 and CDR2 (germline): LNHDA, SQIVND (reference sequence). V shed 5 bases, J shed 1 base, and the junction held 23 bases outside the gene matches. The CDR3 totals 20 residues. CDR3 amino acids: CASSVSLLVLPGQLSYEQYF. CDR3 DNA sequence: TGTGCCAGTAGTGTCTCCCTCCTTGTCCTCCCGGGACAGCTATCCTACGAGCAGTACTTC.

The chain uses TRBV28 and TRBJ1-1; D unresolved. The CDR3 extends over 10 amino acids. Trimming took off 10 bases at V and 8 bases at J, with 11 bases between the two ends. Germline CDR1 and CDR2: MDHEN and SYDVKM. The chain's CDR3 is CATEREEAFF. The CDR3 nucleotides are TGTGCCACCGAGAGAGAAGAAGCTTTCTTT.

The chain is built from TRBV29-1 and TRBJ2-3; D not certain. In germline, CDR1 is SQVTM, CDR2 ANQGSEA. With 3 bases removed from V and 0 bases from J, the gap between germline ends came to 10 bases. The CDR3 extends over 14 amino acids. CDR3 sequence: CSVDGLLSTDTQYF. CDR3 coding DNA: TGCAGCGTTGATGGGCTACTGAGCACAGATACGCAGTATTTT.

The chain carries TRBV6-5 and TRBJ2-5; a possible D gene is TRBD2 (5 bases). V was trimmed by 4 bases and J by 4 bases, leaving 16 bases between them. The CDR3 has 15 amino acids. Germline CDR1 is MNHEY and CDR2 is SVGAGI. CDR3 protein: CASSSGLLARETQYF. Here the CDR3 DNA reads TGTGCCAGCAGTTCCGGCCTTCTAGCCCGAGAGACCCAGTACTTC.

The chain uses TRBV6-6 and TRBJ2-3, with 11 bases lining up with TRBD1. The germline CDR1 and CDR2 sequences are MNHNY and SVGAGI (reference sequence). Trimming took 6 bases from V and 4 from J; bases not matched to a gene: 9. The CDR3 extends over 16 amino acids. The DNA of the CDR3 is TGTGCCAGCAGCCTAACTGGACAGGGGGCGGCAGATACGCAGTATTTT. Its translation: CASSLTGQGAADTQYF.

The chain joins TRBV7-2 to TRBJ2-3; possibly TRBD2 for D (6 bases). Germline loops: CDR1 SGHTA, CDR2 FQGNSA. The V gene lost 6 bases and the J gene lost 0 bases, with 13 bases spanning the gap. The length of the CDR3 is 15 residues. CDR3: CASRVSGTSTDTQYF. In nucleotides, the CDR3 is TGTGCCAGCAGGGTTAGCGGCACTAGCACAGATACGCAGTATTTT.

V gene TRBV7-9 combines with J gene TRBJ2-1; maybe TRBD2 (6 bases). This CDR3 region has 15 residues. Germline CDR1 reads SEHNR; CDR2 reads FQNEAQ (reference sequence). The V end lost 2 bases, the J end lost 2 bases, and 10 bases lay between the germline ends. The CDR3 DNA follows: TGTGCCAGCAGCTTAACGGGGGTGACCTACAATGAGCAGTTCTTC. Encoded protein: CASSLTGVTYNEQFF.

The DNA of the CDR3 is TGTGCCAGTAGTACCGGGACAGTGGTGACCCAGTACTTC. Its translation is CASSTGTVVTQYF. V is TRBV19 and J is TRBJ2-5; 7 nucleotides line up with TRBD1. This CDR3 has 13 amino acids. Trimming cost V 4 bases and J 7 bases; bases outside gene matches: 6. Looked up from germline, CDR1 is LNHDA and CDR2 is SQIVND (reference sequence). Together with reference TRBV19 and TRBJ2-5, the CDR3 gives the full variable domain: DGGITQSPKYLFRKEGQNVTLSCEQNLNHDAMYWYRQDPGQGLRLIYYSQIVNDFQKGDIAEGYSVSREKKESFPLTVTSAQKNPTAFYLCASSTGTVVTQYFGPGTRLLVL.

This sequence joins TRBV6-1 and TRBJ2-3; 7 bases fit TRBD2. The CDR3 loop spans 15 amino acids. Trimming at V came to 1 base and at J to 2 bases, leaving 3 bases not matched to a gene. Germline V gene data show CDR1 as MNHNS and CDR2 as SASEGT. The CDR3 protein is CASSEVGGITDTQYF. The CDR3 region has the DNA TGTGCCAGCAGTGAAGTGGGAGGGATCACAGATACGCAGTATTTT.

In DNA form, the CDR3 reads TGCAGCGCACGACAGGGGGCGCGCGACGAGCAGTACTTC. The encoded protein is CSARQGARDEQYF. The genes are TRBV29-1 and TRBJ2-7; 10 bases line up with TRBD1. The J segment lost 5 bases and the V segment lost 7 bases, leaving 8 bases of the junction unmatched. Germline loops: CDR1 SQVTM, CDR2 ANQGSEA. The CDR3 has 13 residues.

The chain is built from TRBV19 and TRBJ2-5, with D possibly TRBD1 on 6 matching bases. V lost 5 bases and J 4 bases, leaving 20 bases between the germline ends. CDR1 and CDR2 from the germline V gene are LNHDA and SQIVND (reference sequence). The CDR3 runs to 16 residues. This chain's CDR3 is CASSQDSYPFGETQYF. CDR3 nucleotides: TGTGCCAGTAGTCAGGACAGCTACCCCTTTGGAGAGACCCAGTACTTC.

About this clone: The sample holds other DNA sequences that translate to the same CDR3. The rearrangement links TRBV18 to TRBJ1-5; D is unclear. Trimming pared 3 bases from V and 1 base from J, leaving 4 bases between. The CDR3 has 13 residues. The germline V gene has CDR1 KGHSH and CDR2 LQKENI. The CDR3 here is CASSPGSNQPQHF. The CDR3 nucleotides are TGTGCCAGCTCACCTGGCAGCAATCAGCCCCAGCATTTT.

Written as DNA, the CDR3 is TGCGCCAGCAGTCCAGGGACAGACAATGAGCAGTTCTTC. Translated, it gives CASSPGTDNEQFF. The chain recombines TRBV5-1 with TRBJ2-1; 7 bases match TRBD1. V shed 5 bases, J shed 5 bases, and the junction held 4 bases outside the gene matches. The CDR3 loop spans 13 amino acids. Looked up from germline, CDR1 is SGHRS and CDR2 is YFSETQ.

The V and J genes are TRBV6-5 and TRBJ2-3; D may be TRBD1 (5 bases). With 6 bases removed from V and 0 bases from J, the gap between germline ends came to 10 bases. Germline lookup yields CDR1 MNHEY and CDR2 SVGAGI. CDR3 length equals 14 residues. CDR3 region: CASSRTPSTDTQYF. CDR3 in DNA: TGTGCCAGCAGCCGGACACCGAGCACAGATACGCAGTATTTT.

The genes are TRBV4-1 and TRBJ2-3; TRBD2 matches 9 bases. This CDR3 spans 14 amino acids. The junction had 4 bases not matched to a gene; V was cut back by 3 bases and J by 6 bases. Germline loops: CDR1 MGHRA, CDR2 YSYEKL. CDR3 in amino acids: CASSQAGGVDTQYF. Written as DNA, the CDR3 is TGCGCCAGCAGCCAGGCGGGGGGGGTTGATACGCAGTATTTT.

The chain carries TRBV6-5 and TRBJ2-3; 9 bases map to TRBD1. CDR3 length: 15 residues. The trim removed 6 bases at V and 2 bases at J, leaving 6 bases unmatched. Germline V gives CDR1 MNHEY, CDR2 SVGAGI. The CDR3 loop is CASRRGQGTTDTQYF. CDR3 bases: TGTGCCAGCAGACGGGGACAGGGCACCACAGATACGCAGTATTTT.